The present entry profiles one T cell receptor (beta chain) with its context. Sequencing was performed with immunoSEQ multiplex PCR; in TCRdb, only in-frame clones are kept and a portion is missing. Of about 49,000 clones in the sample, around 93% were seen once. This sample is drawn from a study of T cell changes during pregnancy in multiple sclerosis. CDR3 size: 14 residues. The germline gives CDR1 SEHNR, CDR2 FQNEAQ (reference sequence). Trimming took off 3 bases at V and 5 bases at J, with 10 bases between the two ends. Sequencing used peripheral blood, obtained after pregnancy. The receptor comes from a female donor with multiple sclerosis, enrolled in a pregnancy study. The chain recombines TRBV7-9 with TRBJ1-4, with D possibly TRBD1 on 5 matching bases. The CDR3 sequence is CASSFYGGNEKLFF. CDR3 sequence (DNA): TGTGCCAGCAGCTTTTACGGGGGGAATGAAAAACTGTTTTTT.